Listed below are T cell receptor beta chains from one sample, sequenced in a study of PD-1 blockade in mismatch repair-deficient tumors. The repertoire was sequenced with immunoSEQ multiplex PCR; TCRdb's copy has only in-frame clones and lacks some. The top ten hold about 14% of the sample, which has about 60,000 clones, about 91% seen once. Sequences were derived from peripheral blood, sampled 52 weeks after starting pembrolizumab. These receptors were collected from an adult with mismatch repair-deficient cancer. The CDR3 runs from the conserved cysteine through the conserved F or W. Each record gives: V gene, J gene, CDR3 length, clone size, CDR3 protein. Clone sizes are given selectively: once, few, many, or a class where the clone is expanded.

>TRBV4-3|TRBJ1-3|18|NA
CASSQDRWGVGPGNTIYF
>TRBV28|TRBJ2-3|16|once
CASSDPSGRAVDTQYF
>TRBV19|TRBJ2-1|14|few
CASSILGSHNEQFF
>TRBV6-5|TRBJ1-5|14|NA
CASSSPRGNQPQHF
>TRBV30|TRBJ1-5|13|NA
CAWSVNSNQPQHF
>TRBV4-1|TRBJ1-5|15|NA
CASSQAPELNQPQHF
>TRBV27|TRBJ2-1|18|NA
CASSFLHFVPEGKHEQFF
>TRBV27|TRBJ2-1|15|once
CASSLNHRDYNEQFF
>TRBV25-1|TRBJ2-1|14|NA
CASGGTSTYNEQFF
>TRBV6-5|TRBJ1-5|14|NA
CASSPTGLYQPQHF
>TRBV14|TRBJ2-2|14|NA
CASSQRTRTGELFF
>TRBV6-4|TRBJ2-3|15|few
CASSDSGQGADTQYF
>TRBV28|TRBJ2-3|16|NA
CASSLGHGRRTDTQYF
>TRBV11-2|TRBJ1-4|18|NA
CASSVSGDRLVANEKLFF
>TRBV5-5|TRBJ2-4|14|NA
CASSTVVAKNIQYF
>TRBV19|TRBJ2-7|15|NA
CASSITSGISYEQYF
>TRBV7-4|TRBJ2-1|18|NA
CASSLGEGLAGGRNEQFF
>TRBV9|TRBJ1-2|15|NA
CASSPRGGANYGYTF
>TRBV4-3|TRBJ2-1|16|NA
CASSQRPQGEGNEQFF
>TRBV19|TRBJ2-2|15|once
CASSMSGWGAGELFF
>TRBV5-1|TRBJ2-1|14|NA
CASSLAGVRSEQFF
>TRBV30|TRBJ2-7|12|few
CAWAYSTYEQYF
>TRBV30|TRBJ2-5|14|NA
CAWSVTGVGETQYF
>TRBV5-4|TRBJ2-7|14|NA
CASSPQGGRHEQYF
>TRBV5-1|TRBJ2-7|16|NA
CASNWAGASSLDEQYF
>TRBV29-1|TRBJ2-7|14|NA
CSVELAGGSYEQYF
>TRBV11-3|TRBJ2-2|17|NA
CASRTRSGGPSTGELFF
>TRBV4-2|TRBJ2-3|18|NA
CASSQGRTGPESTDTQYF
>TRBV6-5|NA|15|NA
CASSREGRGKYEQYF